The 26 T cell receptor beta chains reported below all come from one sample, sequenced in a study of T-cell memory formation after mild COVID-19. TCRdb itself ran the 5' RACE reads through MiXCR, one entry per CDR3 protein. The data show 300,000 to 400,000 distinct CDR3 sequences, approximately 15% seen once. Sequenced sample: PBMCs or a T cell subset sorted from them (not recorded which). These TCRs come from a man between 18 and 29 years old who had mild COVID-19 (a few samples of this study predate the infection). Cell type and time point are not known.

This chain connects TRBV12-5 to TRBJ2-4; D is perhaps TRBD1 or TRBD2 (5 bases each). The CDR3 spans 15 residues. From germline, CDR1 is LGHNT and CDR2 FRNRAP. V lost 8 bases and J 0 bases, leaving 14 bases between the germline ends. This CDR3 is CASRVGERAKNIQYF. The CDR3 nucleotides are TGTGCTAGTCGTGTGGGGGAAAGAGCCAAAAACATTCAGTACTTC.

The chain uses TRBV14 and TRBJ2-7; D perhaps matches TRBD2 (6 bases). This CDR3 has 14 amino acids. V was cut by 4 bases and J by 2 bases, with 12 bases left in between. Germline CDR1 and CDR2: SGHDN and FVKESK. The CDR3 nucleotides read TGTGCCAGCAGCCCTCATCCTAGCGCCTACGAGCAGTACTTC. Its protein product is CASSPHPSAYEQYF. The variable domain in full, with the rest retrieved from reference TRBV14 and TRBJ2-7, is EAGVTQFPSHSVIEKGQTVTLRCDPISGHDNLYWYRRVMGKEIKFLLHFVKESKQDESGMPNNRFLAERTGGTYSTLKVQPAELEDSGVYFCASSPHPSAYEQYFGPGTRLTVT.

This clonotype appeared a few times. The V gene is TRBV10-3, the J gene TRBJ1-5; 8 bases are a match to TRBD1. V was pared by 2 bases and J by 7 bases, with 10 bases of the junction left unmatched. Germline V gene lookup returns CDR1 ENHRY and CDR2 SYGVKD. The length of the CDR3 is 16 residues. DNA of the CDR3: TGTGCCATCAGTGAGGCGCACAGGGGGGACGGGCAGCCCCAGCATTTT. The encoded protein is CAISEAHRGDGQPQHF.

V usage is TRBV4-3 and J usage is TRBJ1-2; tentative D call: TRBD1 (5 bases). The CDR3 length is 15 residues. V lost 3 bases to trimming and J lost 3 bases, with 14 bases between them. Germline CDR1 is LGHNA and CDR2 is YSLEER. CDR3 region: CASSQAFGTDYGYTF. In DNA, the CDR3 is TGCGCCAGCAGCCAGGCTTTTGGGACGGACTATGGCTACACCTTC.

The rearrangement joins TRBV7-2 to TRBJ1-2, with D hard to call. Germline V CDR1 and CDR2: SGHTA, FQGNSA. The CDR3 loop spans 14 amino acids. Trimming removed 3 bases from V and 8 bases from J, with 16 bases in between. Here the CDR3 reads CASSFGQELIGYTF. The CDR3, as DNA: TGTGCCAGCAGCTTCGGTCAGGAGCTGATCGGCTACACCTTC. Supplemented by reference TRBV7-2 and TRBJ1-2, the full variable domain reads GAGVSQSPSNKVTEKGKDVELRCDPISGHTALYWYRQSLGQGLEFLIYFQGNSAPDKSGLPSDRFSAERTGGSVSTLTIQRTQQEDSAVYLCASSFGQELIGYTFGSGTRLTVV.

This clonotype was counted only a few times. The chain is built from TRBV6-1 and TRBJ2-1; 9 bases match TRBD2. The CDR3 sequence is 15 residues long. J gave up 7 bases and V 6 bases, and 10 bases lay outside the gene matches. Germline V CDR1 and CDR2: MNHNS, SASEGT. CDR3 nucleotides: TGTGCCAGCAGGATCGGCGGGGGGGCCGGGAATGAGCAGTTCTTC. Amino acids: CASRIGGGAGNEQFF.

The J gene is TRBJ1-1, the V gene TRBV4-3, with 7 bases matching TRBD1. Germline CDR1 and CDR2: LGHNA and YSLEER. This CDR3 is 18 amino acids long. Trimming removed 2 bases from V and 3 bases from J; junction bases left unmatched: 15. The CDR3 here is CASSQSDRVSYLDTEAFF. The CDR3 region has the DNA TGCGCCAGCAGCCAATCCGACAGGGTCAGCTATCTAGACACTGAAGCTTTCTTT.

This clonotype occurred a few times. The chain employs TRBV27 and TRBJ2-1, with D hard to call. Germline V gene data show CDR1 as MNHEY and CDR2 as SMNVEV (reference sequence). With 5 bases removed from V and 12 bases from J, the gap between germline ends came to 20 bases. The CDR3 spans 14 residues. The CDR3 DNA reads as TGTGCCAGCAGTCCCCTGGCTGGTACAATGAGGCAGTTCTTC. Its protein is CASSPLAGTMRQFF.

This clonotype has only a few counts. The rearrangement links TRBV3-1 to TRBJ2-5; 9 bases are a match to TRBD1. V was pared by 5 bases and J by 3 bases, with 7 bases of the junction left unmatched. This CDR3 comprises 15 residues. Germline CDR1 reads LGHDT; CDR2 reads YNNKEL (reference sequence). The CDR3 nucleotides are TGTGCCAGCAGCTCCCCGGGACAGGGAGAAGAGACCCAGTACTTC. Protein product: CASSSPGQGEETQYF.

This clonotype was counted at least ten times. J is TRBJ2-3 and V is TRBV5-1; 7 nucleotides agree with TRBD2. This CDR3 spans 15 amino acids. Germline lookup yields CDR1 SGHRS and CDR2 YFSETQ. After removal of 4 bases from V and 4 bases from J, the junction contained 9 bases not matched to a gene. CDR3 sequence (DNA): TGCGCCAGCAGCCCCAGCGGGGACGCTGCAGATACGCAGTATTTT. Translation: CASSPSGDAADTQYF.

This chain joins TRBV4-2 and TRBJ2-7, with 8 positions matching TRBD2. The germline gives CDR1 LGHNA, CDR2 YNFKEQ. This CDR3 has 17 amino acids. Trimming took 1 base from V and 2 from J; bases not matched to a gene: 10. CDR3 DNA: TGTGCCAGCAGCCAAGGAGGAGCGGGGGCTGGAGCCTACGAGCAGTACTTC. Its translation: CASSQGGAGAGAYEQYF.

This chain uses TRBV4-2 with TRBJ2-1, with 12 bases aligning to TRBD2. Trimming at V came to 5 bases and at J to 9 bases, leaving 14 bases not matched to a gene. CDR3 length: 17 amino acids. Germline V gene data show CDR1 as LGHNA and CDR2 as YNFKEQ. In nucleotides, the CDR3 is TGTGCCAGCAGCAAAAGCTGGGCTAGCGGGGGGGCAGGTGAGCAGTTCTTC. This encodes CASSKSWASGGAGEQFF.

The chain joins TRBV27 to TRBJ2-7, with D tentatively TRBD2 (6 bases). The CDR3 sequence is 13 residues long. In germline, CDR1 is MNHEY, CDR2 SMNVEV (reference sequence). The germline V and J ends were trimmed by 0 bases and 4 bases, with 7 bases remaining between them. The CDR3 nucleotides are TGTGCCAGCAGTTTATCTGCGGGATACGAGCAGTACTTC. It yields the protein CASSLSAGYEQYF.

This chain connects TRBV7-9 to TRBJ2-2; possibly TRBD1 for D (6 bases). V shed 10 bases and J shed 7 bases, with 19 bases lying between them. The germline CDR1 and CDR2 sequences are SEHNR and FQNEAQ (reference sequence). The CDR3 is made up of 14 amino acids. The DNA of the CDR3 is TGTGCCATCGTGATTCACAGGGTTAGCGGGGAGCTGTTTTTT. This codes for CAIVIHRVSGELFF.

The chain uses TRBV3-1 and TRBJ1-2; D is possibly TRBD1 (5 bases). V lost 4 bases and J lost 8, with 20 bases in between. The CDR3 runs to 15 residues. Germline values: CDR1 LGHDT, CDR2 YNNKEL (reference sequence). The CDR3 DNA sequence: TGTGCCAGCAGCCTCCTTTTTCGACAGCTAGAAGGCTACACCTTC. This encodes CASSLLFRQLEGYTF.

V gene TRBV6-6 combines with J gene TRBJ2-7; 7 nucleotides align to TRBD1. V gave up 8 bases and J gave up 6 bases; unmatched junction bases: 10. This CDR3 has 13 residues. CDR1 and CDR2 from the germline V gene are MNHNY and SVGAGI (reference sequence). The chain's CDR3 is CASATGARGEQYV. CDR3 bases: TGTGCCAGCGCAACAGGGGCCCGTGGCGAGCAGTACGTC.

This clonotype was found a few times. The chain carries TRBV6-1 and TRBJ2-5, with 10 positions matching TRBD1. Germline V lookup: CDR1 MNHNS, CDR2 SASEGT. V lost 4 bases, J lost 9 bases, and 11 bases stayed unmatched. The CDR3 sequence is 15 residues long. Here the CDR3 reads CASSATGTGAGAQYF. DNA of the CDR3: TGTGCCAGCAGTGCCACCGGGACAGGGGCGGGGGCCCAGTACTTC.

This clonotype was detected only a few times. V and J are TRBV20-1 and TRBJ2-4; 7 positions agree with TRBD2. CDR3 size: 17 residues. Germline V gene sequence: CDR1 DFQATT, CDR2 SNEGSKA (reference sequence). Germline trimming cut 0 bases from V and 0 bases from J; bases unmatched to any gene: 8. Here the CDR3 DNA reads TGCAGTGCTAGAGATGGGGCGGCGGGAGAAGCCAAAAACATTCAGTACTTC. Amino acids: CSARDGAAGEAKNIQYF.

V and J are TRBV20-1 and TRBJ1-1; 10 positions match TRBD1. Per the germline V gene, CDR1 is DFQATT and CDR2 is SNEGSKA (reference sequence). This CDR3 spans 14 amino acids. With V trimmed by 3 bases and J by 3 bases, 4 bases remained unmatched. CDR3 DNA: TGCAGTGCTAGGGGTGACAGGGGGCACACTGAAGCTTTCTTT. Translation gives CSARGDRGHTEAFF.

Worth noting for this clonotype: The junction departs from germline at one end; a sequencing error may be responsible. The CDR3: CDSSVVFRADTEAFF. CDR3 nucleotides: TGTGACAGCAGCGTAGTGTTTAGGGCGGACACTGAAGCTTTCTTT. V is TRBV9 and J is TRBJ1-1; D unresolved. The CDR3 contains 15 residues. The V gene's germline CDR1 is SGDLS and CDR2 YYNGEE.

This clonotype was picked up many times. The rearrangement links TRBV7-2 to TRBJ2-1; D remains unclear. Germline V CDR1 and CDR2: SGHTA, FQGNSA. V lost 1 base and J 0 bases, leaving 7 bases between the germline ends. This CDR3 is 15 amino acids long. The DNA of the CDR3 is TGTGCCAGCAGCTTAGGGATGAGCTCCTACAATGAGCAGTTCTTC. It codes for CASSLGMSSYNEQFF.

This sequence joins TRBV20-1 and TRBJ2-1, with 12 bases aligning to TRBD2. Germline V gene lookup returns CDR1 DFQATT and CDR2 SNEGSKA (reference sequence). The J segment lost 9 bases and the V segment lost 3 bases, leaving 9 bases of the junction unmatched. CDR3 length: 15 residues. CDR3 sequence: CSASLTSGGNGEQFF. Written as DNA, the CDR3 is TGCAGTGCTAGCCTAACTAGCGGGGGGAATGGTGAGCAGTTCTTC.

This clonotype was observed a few times. The CDR3, as DNA: TGTGCCAGCAGCTTAGCGCTAACGGGACAGGGGAAATACGAGCAGTACTTC. It translates to CASSLALTGQGKYEQYF. The J gene is TRBJ2-7, the V gene TRBV7-8; 10 bases fit TRBD1. The CDR3 runs 17 residues. Looked up from germline, CDR1 is SGHVS and CDR2 is FQNEAQ. V lost 0 bases and J lost 4; bases outside the gene matches: 9.

This clonotype has only a few counts. The rearrangement links TRBV7-8 to TRBJ1-4; TRBD1 is a possible D gene (6 bases). The germline gives CDR1 SGHVS, CDR2 FQNEAQ. The V end was cut by 5 bases, the J end by 7 bases, with 20 bases between. There are 16 residues in the CDR3. The CDR3 region has the DNA TGTGCCAGCAGCGTAGGAGTAGCGACAGGCTCTGAAAAACTGTTTTTT. Translation gives CASSVGVATGSEKLFF.

This clonotype was found a few times. The chain has TRBV6-5 and TRBJ1-6; D gene unclear. This CDR3 is built from 15 residues. The germline CDR1 and CDR2 sequences are MNHEY and SVGAGI. V shed 0 bases and J shed 8 bases, with 11 bases lying between them. The DNA for the CDR3 is TGTGCCAGCAGTTACTCTGGCCAGAGGGATTCACCCCTCCACTTT. This encodes CASSYSGQRDSPLHF.

This clonotype showed up just a few times. This rearrangement joins TRBV7-8 to TRBJ1-5; D gene uncertain. The V gene lost 2 bases and the J gene lost 7 bases, with 12 bases spanning the gap. The germline CDR1 and CDR2 sequences are SGHVS and FQNEAQ. The CDR3 contains 14 residues. As DNA, the CDR3 is TGTGCCAGCAGCTTAACCTCGGAACAACAGCCCCAGCATTTT. Its translation: CASSLTSEQQPQHF.